Below are 2 T cell receptor beta chains sequenced from a single sample in a study of cytomegalovirus exposure and HLA in healthy donors. This PCR relied on a set of 60 Vbeta primers and 13 Jbeta primers. Sequencing used immunoSEQ multiplex PCR; TCRdb keeps in-frame clones, though not all of them. The sample holds 150,000 or so clones; under 90% are singletons and the top ten take more than 1.5%. Sequencing was done on a sample of PBMCs. These receptor sequences come from a young man in good health and CMV-seronegative.

The chain joins TRBV7-9 to TRBJ2-5, with D maybe TRBD1 (6 bases). CDR3 length equals 12 residues. CDR1 and CDR2 (germline): SEHNR, FQNEAQ (reference sequence). Trimming cost V 0 bases and J 11 bases, with 10 bases left between them. CDR3 residues: CASSLAGAQQYF. Here the CDR3 DNA reads TGTGCCAGCAGCTTAGCGGGGGCCCAGCAGTACTTC.

V usage is TRBV27 and J usage is TRBJ2-4; possibly TRBD2 for D (5 bases). V was shortened by 6 bases and J by 0 bases, with 18 bases between the two germline ends. This CDR3 has 17 residues. Germline CDR1 MNHEY, CDR2 SMNVEV (reference sequence). The CDR3 is CASRTNYIGVAKNIQYF. The CDR3, as DNA: TGTGCCAGCAGAACAAATTACATCGGGGTAGCCAAAAACATTCAGTACTTC.